These 10 T cell receptor beta chains were sequenced from one sample in a study of T cells in Graves' hyperthyroidism and ophthalmopathy. Regions amplified from RNA transcripts were the TCR beta CDR3 regions. Researchers ran a first-round RT-PCR on the TCR CDR3 using the HTBI primer set. TCRdb processed the multiplex PCR reads anew with MiXCR; each CDR3 protein has one entry. The repertoire includes hundreds of thousands of distinct CDR3 sequences, 15% to 20% of them detected once, and about 3.8% sits in the top ten. Sample: blood. These receptors all stem from a woman in her 30s with Graves' hyperthyroidism.

This clonotype was counted a few times. The chain has TRBV28 and TRBJ1-1, with D possibly TRBD1 on 6 matching bases. The CDR3 is made up of 11 amino acids. Deletions cut 10 bases from V and 8 bases from J, with 14 bases between. The germline V gene has CDR1 MDHEN and CDR2 SYDVKM. The CDR3: CAILEDREAFF. In DNA, the CDR3 is TGTGCCATTCTTGAGGACAGAGAAGCTTTCTTT.

Many counts were recorded for this clonotype. The chain recombines TRBV3-1 with TRBJ2-1, with TRBD2 as a possible D gene (5 bases). Trimming stripped 4 bases from V and 6 bases from J, with 10 bases between. CDR3 size: 13 residues. Germline V gives CDR1 LGHDT, CDR2 YNNKEL (reference sequence). The CDR3 here is CASSLRLFNEQFF. The CDR3, as DNA: TGTGCCAGCAGCCTAAGACTATTCAATGAGCAGTTCTTC.

This clonotype was counted many times. The chain uses TRBV7-6 and TRBJ2-3; 9 bases fit TRBD1. V lost 3 bases to trimming and J lost 0 bases; unmatched junction nucleotides: 10. CDR3 length equals 18 residues. Germline CDR1 SGHVS, CDR2 FNYEAQ. The CDR3 reads CASSFRAPGQGSTDTQYF. The CDR3 DNA is TGTGCCAGCAGCTTCCGGGCGCCGGGACAGGGTAGCACAGATACGCAGTATTTT.

This chain connects TRBV2 to TRBJ2-6, with TRBD1 matching 10 bases. The germline V gene encodes CDR1 SNHLY and CDR2 FYNNEI. J was trimmed by 4 bases and V by 4 bases; bases with no gene match: 10. This CDR3 is built from 18 residues. The CDR3, as DNA: TGTGCCAGCAGTGTAGGGTTGGACAGGGGGACCGGGGCCAACGTCCTGACTTTC. This translates into CASSVGLDRGTGANVLTF.

The chain joins TRBV11-2 to TRBJ2-1; 11 nucleotides align to TRBD1. The CDR3 is 16 amino acids. Germline values: CDR1 SGHAT, CDR2 FQNNGV. The junction had 4 bases not matched to a gene; V was cut back by 3 bases and J by 3 bases. The CDR3 spells CASSFTGTGGYNEQFF. In DNA form, the CDR3 reads TGTGCCAGCAGCTTTACCGGGACAGGGGGCTACAATGAGCAGTTCTTC.

Concerning this clonotype: This may be a read error: a much more frequent sequence differs by one nucleotide. DNA of the CDR3: TGCAGCGTTGAACAGGGCGTCTACAATGAGCGGTTCTTC. Translating it yields CSVEQGVYNERFF. The chain has TRBV29-1 and TRBJ2-1, with D possibly TRBD1 on 5 matching bases. This CDR3 is 13 amino acids long. CDR1 is SQVTM, CDR2 ANQGSEA, per germline.

The sample holds a few counts of this clonotype. The gene calls are TRBV2 and TRBJ1-2; D gene uncertain. Germline-derived CDR1 and CDR2 are SNHLY and FYNNEI. Trimming pared 7 bases from V and 9 bases from J, leaving 18 bases between. The CDR3 loop spans 13 amino acids. CDR3 coding DNA: TGTGCCAGCAAGGAGGACCCCAGGTTGCGCTACACCTTC. It specifies CASKEDPRLRYTF.

In its sample, this clonotype was seen many times. This chain uses TRBV9 with TRBJ2-7, with D maybe TRBD2 (5 bases). The germline V and J ends were trimmed by 0 bases and 4 bases, with 11 bases remaining between them. This CDR3 has 14 residues. Germline assignment: CDR1 SGDLS and CDR2 YYNGEE. The CDR3 protein is CASSVGGVPYEQYF. The CDR3 nucleotides are TGTGCCAGCAGCGTAGGGGGAGTTCCTTACGAGCAGTACTTC. Using reference TRBV9 and TRBJ2-7 for the parts outside the CDR3, the full variable domain is DSGVTQTPKHLITATGQRVTLRCSPRSGDLSVYWYQQSLDQGLQFLIQYYNGEERAKGNILERFSAQQFPDLHSELNLSSLELGDSALYFCASSVGGVPYEQYFGPGTRLTVT.

As regards this clonotype: One end of the junction does not line up with germline, which may come from a read error. V is TRBV5-5 and J is TRBJ2-5; D unresolved. The CDR3 covers 13 residues. Germline values: CDR1 SGHKS, CDR2 YYEKEE (reference sequence). The CDR3 bases are TGTCCCAGCAGTCCAGGACCGCAAGAGACCCAGTACTTC. It encodes CPSSPGPQETQYF.

This clonotype was detected a few times. This chain uses TRBV25-1 with TRBJ2-7; 7 bases fit TRBD2. This CDR3 spans 16 amino acids. After removal of 1 base from V and 2 bases from J, the junction contained 8 bases not matched to a gene. Germline loops: CDR1 MGHDK, CDR2 SYGVNS. CDR3 coding DNA: TGTGCCAGCAGTGAATGGGGGGGAATGGGTACCTACGAGCAGTACTTC. Its translation: CASSEWGGMGTYEQYF.